Presented here are 16 T cell receptor beta chains from one specimen sequenced in a study of control samples from healthy donors and cancer patients. The repertoire was sequenced with immunoSEQ multiplex PCR; TCRdb's copy has only in-frame clones and lacks some. Of about 150,000 clones in the sample, about nine tenths were seen once. Sequenced: blood. These receptors were collected from a man aged 25-40 years in good health.

The chain carries TRBV18 and TRBJ2-5; a possible D gene is TRBD2 (6 bases). CDR1 is KGHSH, CDR2 LQKENI, per germline. The CDR3 sequence is 15 residues long. V dropped 3 bases and J dropped 0 bases, with 11 bases sitting between them. The CDR3 bases are TGTGCCAGCTCACCCCTAAGCGGGTACCAAGAGACCCAGTACTTC. As protein: CASSPLSGYQETQYF. Filled out from reference TRBV18 and TRBJ2-5, the complete variable domain reads NAGVMQNPRHLVRRRGQEARLRCSPMKGHSHVYWYRQLPEEGLKFMVYLQKENIIDESGMPKERFSAEFPKEGPSILRIQQVVRGDSAAYFCASSPLSGYQETQYFGPGTRLLVL.

The rearrangement joins TRBV21-1 to TRBJ2-1; TRBD2 is taken as the D call from the table, unchecked against the DNA. TRBV21-1 is annotated as a pseudogene. The CDR3 runs to 15 residues. The CDR3 DNA is TGTGCCAGCAGCAAGGGACTAGCGGGAGGGGGTGAGCAGTTCTTC. Amino acid sequence: CASSKGLAGGGEQFF.

This chain's CDR3 is CASSYRGQSEQYF. CDR3 DNA: TGTGCCAGCAGTTACAGGGGTCAGTCCGAGCAGTACTTC. The chain links TRBV6-5 to TRBJ2-7, with TRBD1 as a possible D gene (5 bases). The length of the CDR3 is 13 residues. The V gene's germline CDR1 is MNHEY and CDR2 SVGAGI. The V gene lost 2 bases and the J gene lost 6 bases, with 11 bases spanning the gap.

The rearrangement uses TRBV5-5 and TRBJ2-6; D not certain. V lost 9 bases, J lost 0 bases, and 10 bases lay in between. Germline V lookup: CDR1 SGHKS, CDR2 YYEKEE (reference sequence). This CDR3 contains 14 residues. The CDR3 loop is CATMSLSGANVLTF. DNA for the CDR3: TGTGCCACGATGTCACTCTCTGGGGCCAACGTCCTGACTTTC.

This clone has only one observation. The chain has TRBV7-9 and TRBJ2-5, with a tentative D call TRBD2 (6 bases). Trimming left V 4 bases short and J 7 bases short, with 19 bases between. This CDR3 has 15 residues. CDR1 and CDR2 from the germline V gene are SEHNR and FQNEAQ (reference sequence). The CDR3 bases are TGTGCCAGCAGCTCGCGGGACGCGGATTGGGGGACCCAGTACTTC. Translating gives CASSSRDADWGTQYF. The full variable domain, completed using reference TRBV7-9 and TRBJ2-5, is DTGVSQNPRHKITKRGQNVTFRCDPISEHNRLYWYRQTLGQGPEFLTYFQNEAQLEKSRLLSDRFSAERPKGSFSTLEIQRTEQGDSAMYLCASSSRDADWGTQYFGPGTRLLVL.

The count of this clone is one. The chain links TRBV29-1 to TRBJ1-2; D possibly corresponds to TRBD1 (6 bases). Germline lookup yields CDR1 SQVTM and CDR2 ANQGSEA. CDR3 length equals 12 residues. Trimming removed 7 bases at V and 2 bases at J, with 11 bases between. The CDR3 region has the DNA TGCAGCGGCAGGGGTTCGAACTATGGCTACACCTTC. It specifies CSGRGSNYGYTF.

Remarks on this clone: Other DNA sequences in this specimen translate into the identical CDR3. The chain uses TRBV18 and TRBJ2-2; either TRBD1 or TRBD2 may supply D (5 bases each). Germline loops: CDR1 KGHSH, CDR2 LQKENI. This CDR3 has 15 amino acids. The V gene lost 3 bases and the J gene lost 1 base, with 9 bases spanning the gap. This CDR3 is CASSPPGRNTGELFF. For the CDR3, the DNA is TGTGCCAGCTCACCGCCGGGACGGAACACCGGGGAGCTGTTTTTT. Full variable domain (remainder filled in from reference TRBV18 and TRBJ2-2): NAGVMQNPRHLVRRRGQEARLRCSPMKGHSHVYWYRQLPEEGLKFMVYLQKENIIDESGMPKERFSAEFPKEGPSILRIQQVVRGDSAAYFCASSPPGRNTGELFFGEGSRLTVL.

This clone was detected a few times. The chain combines TRBV6-4 with TRBJ2-3; 7 bases agree with TRBD2. CDR3 size: 16 residues. With 2 bases clipped from V and 4 bases from J, the junction kept 9 bases outside the gene matches. Germline V gene data show CDR1 as MRHNA and CDR2 as SNTAGT. The DNA for the CDR3 is TGTGCCAGCAGTGACCTCTCTAGCGGAGGTTCAGATACGCAGTATTTT. It is translated as CASSDLSSGGSDTQYF.

The V gene is TRBV5-6, the J gene TRBJ2-7, with D hard to call. Trimming shortened V by 7 bases and J by 2 bases, and 16 bases separated the two germline ends. The CDR3 is 14 amino acids. Germline V lookup: CDR1 SGHDT, CDR2 YYEEEE. CDR3 sequence (DNA): TGTGCCAGCGCCCGGCAGGCCGGTGCCTACGAGCAGTACTTC. Translation: CASARQAGAYEQYF. The full variable domain, with the rest looked up from reference TRBV5-6 and TRBJ2-7, is DAGVTQSPTHLIKTRGQQVTLRCSPKSGHDTVSWYQQALGQGPQFIFQYYEEEERQRGNFPDRFSGHQFPNYSSELNVNALLLGDSALYLCASARQAGAYEQYFGPGTRLTVT.

The chain employs TRBV7-3 and TRBJ2-3; 7 positions agree with TRBD2. The germline V gene encodes CDR1 SGHTA and CDR2 FQGTGA. The V segment lost 3 bases and the J segment 7 bases; nucleotides outside the gene matches: 10. CDR3 length: 15 amino acids. This CDR3 is CASSFSPGGINTQYF. The CDR3 bases are TGTGCCAGCAGCTTCAGCCCGGGAGGTATAAATACGCAGTATTTT.

The chain has TRBV10-2 and TRBJ2-1; weak D call: TRBD1 (5 bases). Trimming removed 2 bases at V and 10 bases at J, with 15 bases between. The CDR3 sequence is 14 residues long. CDR1 WSHSY and CDR2 SAAADI come from the germline V gene. CDR3 DNA: TGCGCCAGCAGTGAGCCCCAGTGGGGCGGAGAGCAGTTCTTC. It is translated as CASSEPQWGGEQFF.

The chain recombines TRBV9 with TRBJ1-4; D unresolved. The V gene lost 4 bases and the J gene lost 1 base, with 11 bases spanning the gap. Germline CDR1 reads SGDLS; CDR2 reads YYNGEE. The CDR3 contains 15 residues. The CDR3 DNA sequence: TGTGCCAGCAGCCCCCGTGAGGGAACTAATGAAAAACTGTTTTTT. Residues: CASSPREGTNEKLFF.

The V call is TRBV9, the J call TRBJ2-1; 7 bases line up with TRBD2. The CDR3 is made up of 15 amino acids. Germline loops: CDR1 SGDLS, CDR2 YYNGEE. The trim removed 0 bases at V and 6 bases at J, leaving 6 bases unmatched. CDR3 bases: TGTGCCAGCAGCGTAGGTCTGCGGGAGCTCAATGAGCAGTTCTTC. Residues: CASSVGLRELNEQFF.

This clone was observed a single time. The chain combines TRBV19 with TRBJ2-5; 9 bases match TRBD1. The trim removed 7 bases at V and 1 base at J, leaving 10 bases unmatched. The CDR3 is made up of 16 amino acids. CDR1 and CDR2 from the germline V gene are LNHDA and SQIVND (reference sequence). Written as DNA, the CDR3 is TGTGCCAGTAAACCGGGACAGGGTCTAGGCCAAGAGACCCAGTACTTC. Amino acid sequence: CASKPGQGLGQETQYF. The full variable domain, rest sourced from reference TRBV19 and TRBJ2-5, is DGGITQSPKYLFRKEGQNVTLSCEQNLNHDAMYWYRQDPGQGLRLIYYSQIVNDFQKGDIAEGYSVSREKKESFPLTVTSAQKNPTAFYLCASKPGQGLGQETQYFGPGTRLLVL.

The chain couples TRBV19 to TRBJ1-4, with 8 bases lining up with TRBD1. The CDR3 spans 18 residues. V gave up 5 bases and J gave up 0 bases; unmatched junction bases: 11. The germline V gene encodes CDR1 LNHDA and CDR2 SQIVND (reference sequence). In nucleotides, the CDR3 is TGTGCCAGTAGTGACTCGACAGGGGCAACAGCAACTAATGAAAAACTGTTTTTT. It translates to CASSDSTGATATNEKLFF.

This clone was counted a single time. The rearrangement uses TRBV5-4 and TRBJ1-2; D unresolved. The germline V and J ends were trimmed by 0 bases and 4 bases, with 7 bases remaining between them. CDR1 and CDR2 (germline): SGHNT, YYREEE (reference sequence). The length of the CDR3 is 13 residues. The chain's CDR3 is CASSLGGIYGYTF. CDR3 bases: TGTGCCAGCAGCTTGGGTGGGATCTATGGCTACACCTTC.